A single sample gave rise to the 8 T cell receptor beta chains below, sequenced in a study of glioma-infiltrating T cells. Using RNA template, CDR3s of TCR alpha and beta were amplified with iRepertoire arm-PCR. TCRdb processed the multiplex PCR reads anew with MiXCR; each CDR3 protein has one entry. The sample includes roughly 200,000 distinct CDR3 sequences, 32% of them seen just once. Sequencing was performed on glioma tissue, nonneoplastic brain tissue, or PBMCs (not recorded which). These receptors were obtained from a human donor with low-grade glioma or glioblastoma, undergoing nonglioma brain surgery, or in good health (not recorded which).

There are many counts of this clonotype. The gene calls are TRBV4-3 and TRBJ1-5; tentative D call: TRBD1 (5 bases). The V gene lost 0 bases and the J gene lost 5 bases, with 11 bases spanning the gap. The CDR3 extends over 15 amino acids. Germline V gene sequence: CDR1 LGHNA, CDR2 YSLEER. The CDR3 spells CASSQEAGRDQPQHF. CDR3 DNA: TGCGCCAGCAGCCAAGAGGCAGGGAGAGATCAGCCCCAGCATTTT.

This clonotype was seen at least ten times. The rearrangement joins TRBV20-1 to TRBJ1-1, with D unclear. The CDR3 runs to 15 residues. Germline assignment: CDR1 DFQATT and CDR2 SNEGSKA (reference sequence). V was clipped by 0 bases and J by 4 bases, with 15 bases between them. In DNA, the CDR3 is TGCAGTGCTAGAGATCCGGATACTTGGAGCACTGAAGCTTTCTTT. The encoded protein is CSARDPDTWSTEAFF.

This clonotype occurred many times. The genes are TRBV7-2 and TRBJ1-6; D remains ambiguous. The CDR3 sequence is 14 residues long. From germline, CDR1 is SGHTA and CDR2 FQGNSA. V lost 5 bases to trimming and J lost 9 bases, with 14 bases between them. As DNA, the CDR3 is TGTGCCAGCAGCAATTCGGAAAGAAGTTCACCCCTCCACTTT. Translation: CASSNSERSSPLHF.

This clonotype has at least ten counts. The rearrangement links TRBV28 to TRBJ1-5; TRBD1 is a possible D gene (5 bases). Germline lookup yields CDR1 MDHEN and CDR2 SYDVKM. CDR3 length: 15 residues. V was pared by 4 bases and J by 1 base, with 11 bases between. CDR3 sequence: CASSWGGGSNQPQHF. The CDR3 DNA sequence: TGTGCCAGCAGTTGGGGGGGGGGGAGCAATCAGCCCCAGCATTTT.

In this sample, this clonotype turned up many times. The CDR3 DNA is TGCGCCAGCAGCCAAGCCCGGGACAGTTTAGACCCCCCAGATACGCAGTATTTT. Its translation: CASSQARDSLDPPDTQYF. The rearrangement links TRBV4-3 to TRBJ2-3, with TRBD1 matching over 7 bases. CDR1 LGHNA and CDR2 YSLEER come from the germline V gene. V shed 1 base, J shed 4 bases, and the junction held 14 bases outside the gene matches. The CDR3 has 18 residues.

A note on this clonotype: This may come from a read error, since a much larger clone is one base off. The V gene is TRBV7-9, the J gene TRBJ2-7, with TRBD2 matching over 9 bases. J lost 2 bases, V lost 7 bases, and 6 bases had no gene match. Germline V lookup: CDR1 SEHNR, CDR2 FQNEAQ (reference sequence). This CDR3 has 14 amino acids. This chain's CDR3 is CASTYPSGAYEQYF. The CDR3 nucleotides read TGTGCCAGCACCTATCCTAGCGGGGCCTACGAGCAGTACTTC. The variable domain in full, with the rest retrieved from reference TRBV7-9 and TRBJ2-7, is DTGVSQNPRHKITKRGQNVTFRCDPISEHNRLYWYRQTLGQGPEFLTYFQNEAQLEKSRLLSDRFSAERPKGSFSTLEIQRTEQGDSAMYLCASTYPSGAYEQYFGPGTRLTVT.

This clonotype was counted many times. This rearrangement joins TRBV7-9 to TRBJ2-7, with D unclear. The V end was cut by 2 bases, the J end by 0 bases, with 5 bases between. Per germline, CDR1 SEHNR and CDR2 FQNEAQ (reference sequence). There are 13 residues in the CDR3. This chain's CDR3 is CASSLKHSYEQYF. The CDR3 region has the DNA TGTGCCAGCAGCTTAAAGCACTCCTACGAGCAGTACTTC.

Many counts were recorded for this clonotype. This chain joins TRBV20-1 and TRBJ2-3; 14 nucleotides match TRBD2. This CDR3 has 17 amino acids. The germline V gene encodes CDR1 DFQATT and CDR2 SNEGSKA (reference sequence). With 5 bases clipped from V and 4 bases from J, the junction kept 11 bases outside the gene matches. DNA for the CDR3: TGCAGTGCTGGGCTAGGAGGGACTAGCGGGAGCGCAGATACGCAGTATTTT. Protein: CSAGLGGTSGSADTQYF.